This T cell receptor beta chain was identified in a study of blood T cell repertoires in COVID-19 (TCRdb year 2020). About the investigation overall: Samples covering the acute and convalescent phases of COVID-19 were provided by collaborators in the United States, Italy and Spain. The samples were drawn from two sources: the first 160 participants of the ongoing ImmuneRACE study, and some 1,300 subjects contributed by 6 global collaborators. The prospective study material was composed of cDNA or gDNA derived from T cells, B-cell-depleted T cells, or PBMCs. Where available, HLA class I and class II types were taken from metadata supplied by the sample provider and were not determined by assay-based typing. Sample metadata almost always included a de-identified subject ID, COVID-19 status, age in years and sex. The dataset comprised deeply sampled blood TCRbeta repertoires from subjects exposed to, actively infected with, or recovered from COVID-19. The repertoires were released in a freely available public database intended as a resource for research on the immune response to SARS-CoV-2. What the study reported, not specific to this receptor: Clinical and demographic metadata were provided uncurated, with the amount varying by source and participant.

About this clone: It lacks a known antigen. No much larger clone is present one base from it, and per-base qualities are unavailable.

TCRbeta CDR3 regions were amplified from genomic DNA by means of the immunoSEQ Assay, a bias-controlled multiplex PCR. Turning to the authors' computational methods: Within the assay, amplification of reference gene primers was used to estimate how many nucleated cells each sample contained. Sequence reads were collapsed and filtered to measure the absolute abundance of every unique TCRbeta CDR3 rearrangement. For each sample, productive Simpson clonality was calculated as the square root of Simpson's diversity index over productive rearrangements. The table comes from immuneACCESS by way of TCRdb, which keeps in-frame sequences with V and J called. Part of the clones is missing from these tables; in studies checked, under half for an unresolved V gene and the rest for unknown reasons. Clonal size and the V and J genes are those of that table, whereas D and trimming came from the DNA. The sample table holds around 50,000 clones, of which roughly 80% were seen once. Clones ranked in the top ten supply approximately 5.7% of the sample.

Collaborating institutions collected whole blood in K2EDTA tubes following their own protocols. For TCRbeta analysis, collaborators shipped samples as frozen whole blood, isolated PBMCs, or DNA extracted from either of those sample types. V is cut back by 3 bases and J by 4 bases, with 2 bases in the junction unmatched. Reading from cysteine to phenylalanine, the CDR3 counts 14 amino acids. CDR3 DNA is the only sequence kept; it has 42 bases, read in frame from the first base. Via the germline V gene (reference sequence), CDR1 is SEHNR and CDR2 FQNEAQ. The chain couples TRBV7-9 to TRBJ1-1; 10 of the junction bases match TRBD1. The TCR was taken from a human donor in a cohort sampled during active COVID-19. The sequenced sample consisted of peripheral blood. The CDR3 here reads CASSFGQGVTEAFF. The nucleotides are TGTGCCAGCAGCTTCGGACAGGGGGTCACTGAAGCTTTCTTT.